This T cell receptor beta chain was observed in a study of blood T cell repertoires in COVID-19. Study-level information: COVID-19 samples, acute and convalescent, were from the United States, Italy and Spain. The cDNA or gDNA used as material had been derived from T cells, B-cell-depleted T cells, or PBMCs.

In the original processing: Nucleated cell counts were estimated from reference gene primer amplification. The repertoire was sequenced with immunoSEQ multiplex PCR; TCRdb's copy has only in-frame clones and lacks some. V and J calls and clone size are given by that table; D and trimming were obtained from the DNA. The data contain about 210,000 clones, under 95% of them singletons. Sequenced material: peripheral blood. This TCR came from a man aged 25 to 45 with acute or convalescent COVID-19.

The CDR3 nucleotides read TGTGCCAGCACAGACAGAAATGCAGCTTTCTTT. Protein: CASTDRNAAFF. The chain links TRBV6-5 to TRBJ1-1, with TRBD1 as a possible D gene (5 bases). With 7 bases removed from V and 10 bases from J, the gap between germline ends came to 13 bases. Germline CDR1 reads MNHEY; CDR2 reads SVGAGI. The CDR3 is 11 residues long.